This is a list of T cell receptor beta chains from one sample in a study of blood T cell repertoires in COVID-19. Sequencing was performed with immunoSEQ multiplex PCR; in TCRdb, only in-frame clones are kept and a portion is missing. The sample holds 40,000 or so clones, 85% to 90% seen once. Sequences were obtained from peripheral blood. Receptor source: a man aged 60 to 69 with active or convalescent COVID-19. Both conserved end residues are part of each CDR3. The D gene is left open where the match is weak.

DNA: TGTGCCAGCACCGACAGGCCAGGGGTCAGGTACAATGAGCAGTTCTTC; CDR3: CASTDRPGVRYNEQFF; D: .; V: TRBV27; length: 16; J: TRBJ2-1
DNA: TGTGCCACCAGTGATAGCAGGGCCTACGAGCAGTACTTC; CDR3: CATSDSRAYEQYF; D: .; V: TRBV24-1; length: 13; J: TRBJ2-7
DNA: TGTGCCACCAGCAGAGGGGGGACAGGGAACTACGAGCAGTACTTC; CDR3: CATSRGGTGNYEQYF; D: TRBD1; V: TRBV15; length: 15; J: TRBJ2-7
DNA: TGCGCCAGCAGTCGAACCGCAGGGAAGTCCTACGAGCAGTACTTC; CDR3: CASSRTAGKSYEQYF; D: .; V: TRBV5-1; length: 15; J: TRBJ2-7
DNA: TGTGCCAGCAGTTTCGAGGGCGCGGGCACTGAAGCTTTCTTT; CDR3: CASSFEGAGTEAFF; D: .; V: TRBV28; length: 14; J: TRBJ1-1
DNA: TGTGCCGGACATAGCGGATACAATGAGCAGTTCTTC; CDR3: CAGHSGYNEQFF; D: .; V: TRBV21-1; length: 12; J: TRBJ2-1
DNA: TGCGCCAGCAGTCAATCGAACAGGGAAAACTACGAGCAGTACTTC; CDR3: CASSQSNRENYEQYF; D: .; V: TRBV23-1; length: 15; J: TRBJ2-7
DNA: TGTGCCAGCAGCCGGGACAGACGAATTCTCGAGACCCAGTACTTC; CDR3: CASSRDRRILETQYF; D: TRBD1; V: TRBV6-5; length: 15; J: TRBJ2-5
DNA: TGCGCCAGCAGCACCGGACAGGGGGGAACCTACGAGCAGTACTTC; CDR3: CASSTGQGGTYEQYF; D: TRBD1; V: TRBV5-1; length: 15; J: TRBJ2-7
DNA: TGTGCCAGCAGCTTCCTTGGGGAGGACACTGAAGCTTTCTTT; CDR3: CASSFLGEDTEAFF; D: .; V: TRBV7-3; length: 14; J: TRBJ1-1
DNA: TGTGCCAGCAGCTTAGCTTCTGGCCGCCAAACTGAAGCTTTCTTT; CDR3: CASSLASGRQTEAFF; D: .; V: TRBV7-2; length: 15; J: TRBJ1-1
DNA: TGCGCCAGCAGCTCCTTAACAGCTGACTATGGCTACACCTTC; CDR3: CASSSLTADYGYTF; D: .; V: TRBV5-1; length: 14; J: TRBJ1-2
DNA: TGTGCCAGCAGCCAAGCTCGGGAGACCCAGTACTTC; CDR3: CASSQARETQYF; D: .; V: TRBV14; length: 12; J: TRBJ2-5